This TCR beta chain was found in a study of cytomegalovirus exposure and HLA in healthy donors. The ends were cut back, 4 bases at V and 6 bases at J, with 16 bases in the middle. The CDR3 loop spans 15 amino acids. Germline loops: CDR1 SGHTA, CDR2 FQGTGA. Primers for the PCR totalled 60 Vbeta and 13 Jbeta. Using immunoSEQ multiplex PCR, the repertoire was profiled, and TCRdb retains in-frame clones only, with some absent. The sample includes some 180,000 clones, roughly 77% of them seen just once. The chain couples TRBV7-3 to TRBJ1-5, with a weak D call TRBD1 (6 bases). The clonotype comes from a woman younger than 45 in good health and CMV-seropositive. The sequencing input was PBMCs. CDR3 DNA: TGTGCCAGCAGCTCGCCAAGGGGCAGGGGTCAGCCCCAGCATTTT. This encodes CASSSPRGRGQPQHF.